This T cell receptor (beta chain) was sequenced in a study of T cells in Graves' hyperthyroidism and ophthalmopathy. Germline V gene lookup returns CDR1 SNHLY and CDR2 FYNNEI. V was clipped by 8 bases and J by 1 base, with 9 bases between them. CDR3 size: 12 residues. TCR beta CDR3 sequences were amplified from RNA transcripts. The TCR CDR3 was amplified in a first-round RT-PCR using the HTBI primer set. TCRdb analysed the multiplex PCR reads with MiXCR anew, one entry per CDR3 protein. The repertoire consists of 450,000 to 650,000 distinct CDR3 sequences, with around 20% occurring once and the leading ten covering about a quarter.

J is TRBJ2-7 and V is TRBV2; D gene ambiguous. This clonotype was obtained from a man aged 18 to 30 with Graves' hyperthyroidism. The specimen sequenced was blood. The CDR3 DNA reads as TGTGCCAGCTATTGGTTGTCCTACGAGCAGTACTTC. This translates into CASYWLSYEQYF.